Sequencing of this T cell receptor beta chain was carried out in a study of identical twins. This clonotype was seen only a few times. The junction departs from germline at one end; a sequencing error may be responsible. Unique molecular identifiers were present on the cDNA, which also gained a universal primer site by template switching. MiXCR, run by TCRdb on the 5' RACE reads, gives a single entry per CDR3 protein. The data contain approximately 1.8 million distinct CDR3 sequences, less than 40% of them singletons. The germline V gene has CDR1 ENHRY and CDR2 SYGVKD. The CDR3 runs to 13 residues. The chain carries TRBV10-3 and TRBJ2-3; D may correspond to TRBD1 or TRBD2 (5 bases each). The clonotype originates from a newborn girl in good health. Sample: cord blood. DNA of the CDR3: TGTGCCATCAATGAGGGGATCACAGATACGCAGTATTTT. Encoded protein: CAINEGITDTQYF.